The clone carrying this T cell receptor beta chain was detected a few times. Vbeta (60) and Jbeta (13) primers were used in the PCR. TCRdb's copy holds only in-frame clones and misses some; the assay was immunoSEQ multiplex PCR. The sample yields 150,000 to 200,000 clones, 65% to 85% seen once. With 5 bases removed from V and 7 bases from J, the gap between germline ends came to 20 bases. From germline, CDR1 is MGHDK and CDR2 SYGVNS. The CDR3 has 16 amino acids. This specimen belongs to a study of cytomegalovirus exposure and HLA in healthy donors. The chain employs TRBV25-1 and TRBJ1-4, with a possible D match to TRBD1 (5 bases). Sequencing was done on a sample of PBMCs. The receptor was derived from a woman in her 30s in good health and CMV-seropositive. CDR3 DNA: TGTGCCAGCAGTTCCCCTTCGGGGGAAGGAGGTGAAAAACTGTTTTTT. It yields the protein CASSSPSGEGGEKLFF.